The subject of this entry is one T cell receptor beta chain. TCRdb's table, derived via immunoSEQ multiplex PCR, lists solely in-frame clones and lacks some. The table shows 200,000 to 250,000 clones, with roughly 79% occurring only once. This record comes from a study of blood T cell repertoires in COVID-19. Study information: COVID-19 samples, acute and convalescent, were from the United States, Italy and Spain.

In germline, CDR1 is MGHDK, CDR2 SYGVNS. The J segment lost 4 bases and the V segment lost 6 bases, leaving 5 bases of the junction unmatched. The length of the CDR3 is 13 residues. Sequences were obtained from peripheral blood. The TCR originated in a woman aged 80 or over with acute or convalescent COVID-19. V usage is TRBV25-1 and J usage is TRBJ1-2, with 7 bases fitting TRBD1. Here the CDR3 DNA reads TGTGCCAGCAGACGACAGGGTTCCTATGGCTACACCTTC. Residues: CASRRQGSYGYTF.